This T cell receptor (beta chain) appears in the sequencing data of a study of OX40 agonist ivuxolimab in advanced cancers. Study-wide results and limits: The study observed clonal expansion of CD4+ and CD8+ blood T cells by week 6 at 0.1 to 3.0 mg/kg.

Sequenced by immunoSEQ multiplex PCR; TCRdb stores in-frame clones only, minus some. The sample lists some 100,000 clones, about 90% seen once, with 0.7% to 1% in the top ten. Regarding this clone: Its specificity is unknown.

The sequences come from CD4+ or CD8+ T cells sorted from blood, collected in a trial of the OX40 agonist ivuxolimab. This receptor was identified in an adult with an advanced solid tumor such as melanoma, head and neck, liver or kidney cancer.

The CDR3 here is CSASGGGPLHF. The CDR3, as DNA: TGCAGTGCTAGTGGGGGGGGACCCCTCCACTTT. The V gene is TRBV20-1, the J gene TRBJ1-6, with a tentative D call TRBD1 (5 bases). Germline assignment: CDR1 DFQATT and CDR2 SNEGSKA (reference sequence). This CDR3 contains 11 residues. V lost 3 bases and J 12 bases, leaving 9 bases between the germline ends.